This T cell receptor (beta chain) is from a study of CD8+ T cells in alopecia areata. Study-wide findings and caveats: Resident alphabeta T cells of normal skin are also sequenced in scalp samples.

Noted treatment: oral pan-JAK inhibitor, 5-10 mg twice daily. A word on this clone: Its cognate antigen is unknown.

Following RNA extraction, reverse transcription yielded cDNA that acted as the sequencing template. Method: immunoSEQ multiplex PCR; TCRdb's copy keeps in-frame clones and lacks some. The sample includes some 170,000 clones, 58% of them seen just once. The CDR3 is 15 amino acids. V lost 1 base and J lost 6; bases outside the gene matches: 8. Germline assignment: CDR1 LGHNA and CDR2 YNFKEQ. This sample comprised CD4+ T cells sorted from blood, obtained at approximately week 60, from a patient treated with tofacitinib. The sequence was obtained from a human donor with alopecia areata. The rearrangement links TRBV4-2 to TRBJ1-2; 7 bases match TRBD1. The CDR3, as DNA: TGTGCCAGCAGCCAAGTCTCTCAGGGGGTACATGGCTACACCTTC. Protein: CASSQVSQGVHGYTF.